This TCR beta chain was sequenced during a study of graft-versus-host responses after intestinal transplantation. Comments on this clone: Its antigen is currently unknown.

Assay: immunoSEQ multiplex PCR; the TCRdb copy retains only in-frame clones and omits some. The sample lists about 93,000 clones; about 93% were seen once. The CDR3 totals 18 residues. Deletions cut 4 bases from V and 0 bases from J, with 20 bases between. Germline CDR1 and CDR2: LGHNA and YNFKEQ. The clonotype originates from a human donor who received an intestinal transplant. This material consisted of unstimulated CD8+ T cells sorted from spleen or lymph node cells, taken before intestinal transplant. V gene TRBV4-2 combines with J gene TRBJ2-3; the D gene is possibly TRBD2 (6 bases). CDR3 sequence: CASSPSWGTPTSTDTQYF. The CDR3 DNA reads TGTGCCAGCAGCCCCAGCTGGGGGACTCCAACTAGCACAGATACGCAGTATTTT.